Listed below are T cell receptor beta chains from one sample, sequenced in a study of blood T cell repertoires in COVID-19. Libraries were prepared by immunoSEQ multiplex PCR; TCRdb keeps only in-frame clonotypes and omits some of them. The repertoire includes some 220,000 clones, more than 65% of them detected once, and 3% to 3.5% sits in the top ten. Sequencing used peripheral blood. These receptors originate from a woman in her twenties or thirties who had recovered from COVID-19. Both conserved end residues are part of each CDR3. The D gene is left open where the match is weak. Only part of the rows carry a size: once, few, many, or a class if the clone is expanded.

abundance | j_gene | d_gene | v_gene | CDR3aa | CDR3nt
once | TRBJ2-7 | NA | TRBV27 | CASSLTQVYEQYF | TGTGCCAGCAGTTTAACACAGGTCTACGAGCAGTACTTC
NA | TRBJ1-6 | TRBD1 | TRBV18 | CASSPRQGAGNSPLHF | TGTGCCAGCTCACCAAGACAGGGGGCAGGGAATTCACCCCTCCACTTT
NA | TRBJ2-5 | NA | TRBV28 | CASSPSTGLGAIEETQYF | TGTGCCAGCAGCCCTAGCACGGGACTCGGGGCGATTGAAGAGACCCAGTACTTC
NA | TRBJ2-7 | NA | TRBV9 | CASSVGQSSYEQYF | TGTGCCAGCAGCGTAGGACAGTCCTCCTACGAGCAGTACTTC
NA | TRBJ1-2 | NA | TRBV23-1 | CASSQSKGPGGYGYTF | TGCGCCAGCAGTCAATCTAAGGGACCCGGAGGGTATGGCTACACCTTC
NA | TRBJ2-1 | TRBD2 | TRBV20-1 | CSASGGSSYNEQFF | TGCAGTGCTAGTGGCGGGAGCTCCTACAATGAGCAGTTCTTC
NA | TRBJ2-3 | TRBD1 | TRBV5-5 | CASSLGSAGGADTQYF | TGTGCCAGCAGCTTGGGCTCGGCAGGGGGAGCAGATACGCAGTATTTT
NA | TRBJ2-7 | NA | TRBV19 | CASSIDSTYEQYF | TGTGCCAGTAGTATCGACAGTACCTACGAGCAGTACTTC
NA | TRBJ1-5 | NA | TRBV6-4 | CASRGGPLINQPQHF | TGTGCCAGCAGGGGTGGGCCACTCATAAATCAGCCCCAGCATTTT
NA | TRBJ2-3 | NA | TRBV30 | CAWNPAASDTQYF | TGTGCCTGGAACCCCGCGGCCTCAGATACGCAGTATTTT
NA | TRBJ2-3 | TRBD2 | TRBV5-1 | CASSLVLAGDTQYF | TGCGCCAGCAGCTTGGTGCTAGCGGGAGATACGCAGTATTTT
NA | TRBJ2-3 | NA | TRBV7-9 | CASSLEGQAGDTQYF | TGTGCCAGCAGCTTAGAGGGACAAGCCGGGGATACGCAGTATTTT
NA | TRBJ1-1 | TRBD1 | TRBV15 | CATSRVTGAIRGDTEAFF | TGTGCCACCAGCAGAGTGACAGGGGCGATCAGAGGGGACACTGAAGCTTTCTTT
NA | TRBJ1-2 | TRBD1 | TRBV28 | CASSSSTGGSTYGYTF | TGTGCCAGCAGTTCTTCCACAGGGGGAAGCACATATGGCTACACCTTC
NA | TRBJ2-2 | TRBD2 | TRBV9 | CASSSNPGTSESGELFF | TGTGCCAGCAGCTCCAACCCCGGGACTAGCGAATCCGGGGAGCTGTTTTTT
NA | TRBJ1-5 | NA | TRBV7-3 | CASSLKPPEGGNRRPQHF | TGTGCCAGCAGCTTAAAGCCGCCCGAGGGGGGGAACCGGCGGCCCCAGCATTTT
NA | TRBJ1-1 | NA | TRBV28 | CASSSHPRTAYTEAFF | TGTGCCAGCAGTTCCCACCCCCGGACAGCCTACACTGAAGCTTTCTTT
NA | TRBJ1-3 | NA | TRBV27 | CASVRGGPSSGNTIYF | TGTGCCAGCGTTAGGGGGGGACCTAGCTCTGGAAACACCATATATTTT
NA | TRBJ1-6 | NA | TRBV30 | CAWSVQPGSYNSPLHF | TGTGCCTGGAGTGTACAGCCAGGGTCATATAATTCACCCCTCCACTTT
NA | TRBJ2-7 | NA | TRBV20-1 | CSASQGPTYEQYF | TGCAGTGCTAGTCAGGGGCCTACCTACGAGCAGTACTTC
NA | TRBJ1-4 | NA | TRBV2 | CASSRWGLGEKLFF | TGTGCCAGCAGTCGTTGGGGACTAGGGGAAAAACTGTTTTTT
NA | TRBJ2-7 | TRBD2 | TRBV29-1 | CSVSGVASGNPYEQYF | TGCAGCGTTTCAGGGGTAGCTAGCGGGAATCCGTACGAGCAGTACTTC
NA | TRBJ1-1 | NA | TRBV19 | CASSSAGPAGTEAFF | TGTGCCAGTAGTAGTGCGGGGCCGGCCGGCACTGAAGCTTTCTTT
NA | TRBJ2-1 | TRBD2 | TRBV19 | CASTLRGSWYNEQFF | TGTGCCAGTACCCTTCGCGGGAGCTGGTACAATGAGCAGTTCTTC
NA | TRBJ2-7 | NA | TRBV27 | CASKVLPGTSYEQYF | TGTGCCAGCAAGGTCCTGCCGGGAACCTCCTACGAGCAGTACTTC
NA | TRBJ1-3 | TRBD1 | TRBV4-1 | CASSQRWDRTAGNTIYF | TGCGCCAGCAGCCAGAGGTGGGACAGGACCGCTGGAAACACCATATATTTT